What follows are 11 T cell receptor beta chains derived from one specimen sequenced in a study of blood T cells in healthy people across ages (dated by TCRdb to the mid-2010s). Library generation was performed with 5' RACE. Instrument on record: Illumina HiSeq 2500. A second PCR of roughly 6 to 11 cycles was run with a J-beta primer mix and a sample-barcoded 5' primer. TCRdb reprocessed the public reads (quality trimming at Q25 with fastp, clone calling with MiXCR) and kept in-frame beta chains. Rows matching on CDR3 protein sequence are summarized as one entry with the most common DNA and genes. The sample table lists about 830,000 distinct CDR3 sequences, around 62% of them with a count of one. Together, the top ten hold around a quarter of the sample. The sequenced material came from blood. The source is a young man in good health.

This clonotype was detected once. The rearrangement links TRBV12-3 or TRBV12-4 to TRBJ2-7, with D tentatively TRBD1 (5 bases). There are 13 residues in the CDR3. V lost 3 bases to trimming and J lost 7 bases, with 13 bases between them. This chain's CDR3 is CASSFWTYNEQYF. CDR3 nucleotide sequence: TGTGCCAGCAGTTTTTGGACATACAATGAGCAGTACTTC.

This chain connects TRBV4-3 to TRBJ2-7; D might be TRBD2 (6 bases). CDR1 is LGHNA, CDR2 YSLEER, per germline. Trimming stripped 0 bases from V and 1 base from J, with 13 bases between. The CDR3 is 16 residues long. The CDR3 nucleotides are TGCGCCAGCAGCCAAGACATCCGGGGGAGGTCCTACGAGCAGTACTTC. As protein: CASSQDIRGRSYEQYF.

The chain recombines TRBV20-1 with TRBJ2-5; either TRBD1 or TRBD2 may fit D (5 bases each). The length of the CDR3 is 14 residues. CDR1 DFQATT and CDR2 SNEGSKA come from the germline V gene (reference sequence). The ends were cut back, 6 bases at V and 5 bases at J, with 19 bases in the middle. CDR3 DNA sequence: TGCAGTGCGCCGTCCCAACCGGGGCCTGAGACCCAGTACTTC. Translating gives CSAPSQPGPETQYF.

This clonotype occurred a few times. The CDR3 sequence is CASSQDSGGNGPYNEQFF. The CDR3 DNA follows: TGCGCCAGCAGCCAAGATAGTGGCGGGAACGGCCCCTACAATGAGCAGTTCTTC. J is TRBJ2-1 and V is TRBV4-3; perhaps TRBD2 as D (6 bases). V lost 0 bases, J lost 2 bases, and 17 bases lay in between. Germline V gene data show CDR1 as LGHNA and CDR2 as YSLEER. The CDR3 spans 18 residues.

The V call is TRBV29-1, the J call TRBJ2-7; 10 nucleotides line up with TRBD1. CDR1 is SQVTM and CDR2 is ANQGSEA in the germline V gene. J was trimmed by 3 bases and V by 5 bases; bases with no gene match: 4. The CDR3 sequence is 13 residues long. The CDR3 bases are TGCAGCGTTACAAGGACAGGGGGCTACGAGCAGTACTTC. Amino acid sequence: CSVTRTGGYEQYF.

This chain links TRBV4-3 with TRBJ2-7; 10 bases fit TRBD1. Trimming at V came to 4 bases and at J to 5 bases, leaving 8 bases not matched to a gene. The CDR3 extends over 15 amino acids. The germline CDR1 and CDR2 sequences are LGHNA and YSLEER. Here the CDR3 DNA reads TGCGCCAGCAGCCGAACCGGGACAGGGGTCGACGAGCAGTACTTC. This translates into CASSRTGTGVDEQYF.

The J gene is TRBJ2-1, the V gene TRBV28, with TRBD2 matching 8 bases. This CDR3 region has 18 residues. After removal of 5 bases from V and 4 bases from J, the junction contained 16 bases not matched to a gene. The germline V gene encodes CDR1 MDHEN and CDR2 SYDVKM. The CDR3 region is CASSPLAMTGGLYNEQFF. The CDR3 DNA follows: TGTGCCAGCAGTCCACTAGCTATGACGGGGGGGCTATACAATGAGCAGTTCTTC.

This rearrangement joins TRBV6-1 to TRBJ2-5; perhaps TRBD2 as D (6 bases). Germline V gene sequence: CDR1 MNHNS, CDR2 SASEGT. Deletions cut 8 bases from V and 2 bases from J, with 21 bases between. The CDR3 covers 16 residues. The CDR3 sequence: CASQEEGFLPQETQYF. CDR3 in DNA: TGTGCCAGCCAAGAGGAGGGATTTCTGCCACAAGAGACCCAGTACTTC.

The J gene is TRBJ1-2, the V gene TRBV4-3; 9 bases fit TRBD1. V was clipped by 4 bases and J by 3 bases; unmatched bases: 3. The CDR3 length is 14 residues. Germline lookup yields CDR1 LGHNA and CDR2 YSLEER. In DNA, the CDR3 is TGCGCCAGCAGCCCGGGGGACAGGGACTATGGCTACACCTTC. Translated, it gives CASSPGDRDYGYTF.

The chain carries TRBV6-6 and TRBJ2-7; 10 bases agree with TRBD1. The V and J ends lost 2 bases and 6 bases, in that order; junction bases with no gene match: 4. The germline gives CDR1 MNHNY, CDR2 SVGAGI (reference sequence). CDR3 size: 14 residues. The CDR3 protein is CASSYGTGDGEQYF. CDR3 coding DNA: TGTGCCAGCAGTTACGGGACAGGGGATGGCGAGCAGTACTTC.

Points on this clonotype: This may stem from a read error, because a much larger clone lies one nucleotide away. V usage is TRBV20-1 and J usage is TRBJ2-5, with 7 bases that match TRBD2. Looked up from germline, CDR1 is DFQATT and CDR2 is SNEGSKA (reference sequence). This CDR3 spans 14 amino acids. V was pared by 8 bases and J by 11 bases, with 20 bases of the junction left unmatched. Here the CDR3 reads CSPKGWEGLNEQYF. The DNA of the CDR3 is TGCAGTCCTAAGGGCTGGGAGGGTTTAAATGAGCAGTACTTC.